This T cell receptor beta chain came from a study of OX40 agonist ivuxolimab in advanced cancers. Background on the whole study: The costimulatory receptor OX40 (CD134) was targeted by ivuxolimab, a fully human IgG2 agonistic monoclonal antibody. The purpose of peripheral TCRbeta sequencing was to test whether ivuxolimab changed TCR sequence diversity and led to clonal T-cell expansion. The paper covers the monotherapy dose-escalation part of the phase I ivuxolimab trial, which included N of about 50 patients. Of the approximately 50 dose-escalation patients, hepatocellular carcinoma was present in around 20, melanoma in around 15, renal cell carcinoma in 9 and head and neck cancer in 9. In the dose-escalation cohort, around four fifths of patients were male, and the mean age was approximately 60 years with a range of roughly 23 to 79. Intravenous ivuxolimab was administered to patients every 2 weeks at six dose levels: 0.01, 0.1, 0.3, 1.5, 3 and 10 mg/kg. Prior anti-PD-1, anti-PD-L1 or anti-CTLA-4 therapy was permitted, and 30% to 45% of dose-escalation patients had received checkpoint inhibitors. Partial responses occurred in three dose-escalation patients: two with cutaneous melanoma and one with hepatocellular carcinoma.

To note about this clone: It has no known antigen specificity. No much larger clone exists at a distance of one base, and base qualities are not known.

The trial excluded patients who had a history of autoimmune disease or who were on systemic immunosuppression. Peripheral blood for TCR sequencing was drawn from every dose cohort at baseline, at cycle 4 day 1 and at cycle 7 day 1. The samples were taken from a phase I, first-in-human, multicenter, open-label dose-escalation trial of ivuxolimab. Adults with locally advanced or metastatic head and neck squamous cell, hepatocellular, melanoma or renal cell carcinoma were enrolled in the trial. Before TCR sequencing, CD4+ T cells and CD8+ T cells were sorted from peripheral blood as separate populations. To sequence the TCRbeta CDR3 region, genomic DNA was isolated from the sorted cells. The immunoSEQ Assay was used for sequencing of TCRbeta CDR3 regions. Not all clones reach the TCRdb copy of this immuneACCESS table, which keeps in-frame sequences only. Checked studies attribute under half of the gap to unresolved V genes and leave the rest unexplained. The sample table shows 55,000 to 65,000 clones, and approximately 89% are seen once. The ten biggest clones cover about 0.46% of the sample.

From the cysteine through the phenylalanine, the CDR3 covers 13 amino acids. Only the CDR3 DNA is retained, 39 bases long and in frame from the first base. V is trimmed back by 5 bases and J by 7 bases, and the junction contains 5 bases that no gene match accounts for. CDR1 and CDR2, looked up from the germline V gene, are SGHTA and FQGNSA. The research as a whole found: At doses from 0.1 to 3.0 mg/kg, clonal expansion was seen in both CD4+ and CD8+ blood T cells between baseline and week 6. In the 0.1-3.0 mg/kg groups, partial responders had among the lowest normalized peripheral clonal expansion, particularly in CD8+ T cells. The antigen specificity of the clonally expanded peripheral T cells was not determined. Low levels of normalized T-cell clonal expansion were also seen in some nonresponding patients. After ivuxolimab, more expanded clones were found on average in CD8+ T cells than in CD4+ T cells.

Here the chain combines TRBV7-2 and TRBJ1-1; 9 central nucleotides agree with TRBD1. The origin of this receptor is an adult with an advanced solid tumor such as melanoma, head and neck, liver or kidney cancer. Sequenced material: CD4+ or CD8+ T cells sorted from blood, taken in a trial of the OX40 agonist ivuxolimab. DNA sequence: TGTGCCAGCAGCACCGACAGGGGGAATGAAGCTTTCTTT. This translates into CASSTDRGNEAFF.